This T cell receptor (beta chain) appears in the sequencing data of a study of OX40 agonist ivuxolimab in advanced cancers. Background on the study: Past anti-PD-1, anti-PD-L1 or anti-CTLA-4 therapy was accepted, and approximately 37% had received some.

Study results and limitations: Low normalized T-cell clonal expansion was additionally recorded for some nonresponders.

Turning to this clone: The antigen is undetermined.

Deletions cut 7 bases from V and 3 bases from J, with 21 bases between. CDR3 size: 16 residues. Germline lookup yields CDR1 MDHEN and CDR2 SYDVKM. This table comes from immunoSEQ multiplex PCR, and its TCRdb copy is limited to in-frame clones, with some not included. This sample has about 58,000 clones, with 75% to 90% found just once. Material: CD4+ or CD8+ T cells sorted from blood, obtained in a trial of the OX40 agonist ivuxolimab. The chain has TRBV28 and TRBJ1-1, with D perhaps TRBD1 (6 bases). This receptor was identified in an adult with an advanced solid tumor such as melanoma, head and neck, liver or kidney cancer. Here the CDR3 reads CASIHPRGGLDTEAFF. Written as DNA, the CDR3 is TGTGCCAGCATCCACCCGAGGGGGGGGTTGGACACTGAAGCTTTCTTT. The variable domain in full, with the rest retrieved from reference TRBV28 and TRBJ1-1, is DVKVTQSSRYLVKRTGEKVFLECVQDMDHENMFWYRQDPGLGLRLIYFSYDVKMKEKGDIPEGYSVSREKKERFSLILESASTNQTSMYLCASIHPRGGLDTEAFFGQGTRLTVV.